This T cell receptor beta chain was documented in a study of beta chain features in type 1 diabetes. The sequenced template was cDNA made from the entire isolated RNA. Sequenced by immunoSEQ multiplex PCR; TCRdb stores in-frame clones only, minus some. Seen here are fewer than 400,000 clones, less than 9.5% observed once, and the top ten hold around 0.45%. The CDR3 covers 16 residues. V was cut by 5 bases and J by 6 bases, with 17 bases left in between. Germline values: CDR1 SGHTA, CDR2 FQGNSA. Each sorted population was over 95% pure. This clone turned up a few times. Sample: central memory CD4+ T cells from blood. This TCR was recovered from a woman under 30 in good health. V gene TRBV7-2 combines with J gene TRBJ2-6, with D perhaps TRBD1 (5 bases). Here the CDR3 reads CASSPDRQRMANVLTF. The CDR3 nucleotides read TGTGCCAGCAGCCCAGACCGACAGCGTATGGCCAACGTCCTGACTTTC.